Given below is one T cell receptor beta chain in context. This specimen belongs to a study of T cell changes during pregnancy in multiple sclerosis. The assay was immunoSEQ multiplex PCR, and TCRdb's table has in-frame clones only and misses some. The table records some 40,000 clones, roughly nine tenths of them present only once. V was clipped by 2 bases and J by 8 bases, with 12 bases between them. The CDR3 loop spans 13 amino acids. Germline V lookup: CDR1 ENHRY, CDR2 SYGVKD. The TCR was taken from a female donor in good health, enrolled as a control in a pregnancy study. The genes are TRBV10-3 and TRBJ1-2; a weak D match, TRBD1 (6 bases). Sequencing was performed on CD4+ T cells from peripheral blood mononuclear cells, taken in the third trimester of pregnancy. The chain's CDR3 is CAISEGTLLGYTF. In DNA form, the CDR3 reads TGTGCCATCAGTGAGGGGACATTATTAGGCTACACCTTC.